This entry is about one T cell receptor (beta chain). No antigen is known for it. The entry originates in a study of T cell repertoires in cytomegalovirus infection. Study at large: The study used recently identified HLA-C-restricted and well-studied HLA-B-restricted CMV epitopes.

Findings of the study overall: In two of eight donors, the top clonotype was HLA-C-restricted CMV-specific.

The CDR3 covers 14 residues. CDR1 is LNHDA and CDR2 is SQIVND in the germline V gene (reference sequence). The V end lost 7 bases, the J end lost 0 bases, and 10 bases lay between the germline ends. TCRdb passed the reads through MiXCR, listing each CDR3 protein once. Of around 430,000 distinct CDR3 sequences listed, about 39% are singletons. The TCR was taken from a human donor in good health (CMV status not recorded). Some clones in this sample may be carry-over from other donors' samples. The source was cultured PBMCs, collected from culture after CMV antigen stimulation. The V call is TRBV19, the J call TRBJ1-5, with D maybe TRBD1 (6 bases). The CDR3 bases are TGTGCCAGTACAAACAGGGATAGCAATCAGCCCCAGCATTTT. Amino acid sequence: CASTNRDSNQPQHF.